This is a list of T cell receptor beta chains from one sample in a study of cytomegalovirus exposure and HLA in healthy donors. Some clones are missing from TCRdb's copy, which holds only in-frame ones; the method was immunoSEQ multiplex PCR. The data show some 150,000 clones, around 80% seen once. The sample consisted of PBMCs. The receptors stem from a woman aged 25 to 39 in good health and CMV-seronegative. Each CDR3 is given with its conserved first and last residue. D genes are given only for firm matches. Clone size, where shown, is once, few, many, or a class for clones that have expanded.

TRBV11-3	TRBJ2-2	NA	NA	CASSLAGLRGGELFF	TGTGCCAGCAGCTTGGCGGGGCTGCGAGGCGGGGAGCTGTTTTTT
TRBV27	TRBJ2-7	NA	NA	CASSPQPAEIRGEQYF	TGTGCCAGCAGTCCTCAACCGGCCGAAATACGGGGCGAGCAGTACTTC
TRBV5-6	TRBJ1-3	NA	NA	CASSHGLHGNTIYF	TGTGCCAGCAGCCACGGACTCCATGGAAACACCATATATTTT
TRBV28	TRBJ2-5	TRBD1	NA	CASRETGGVETQYF	TGTGCCAGCAGAGAGACAGGGGGCGTTGAGACCCAGTACTTC
TRBV4-3	TRBJ1-1	TRBD1	few	CASSQAGGNTEAFF	TGCGCCAGCAGCCAGGCAGGGGGGAACACTGAAGCTTTCTTT
TRBV2	TRBJ2-7	NA	NA	CASSDRSYEQYF	TGTGCCAGCAGCGACAGGTCCTACGAGCAGTACTTC
TRBV2	TRBJ2-7	TRBD2	NA	CASSPPLAGGTYEQYF	TGTGCCAGCAGTCCTCCCCTAGCGGGGGGGACCTACGAGCAGTACTTC
TRBV12-5	TRBJ2-1	NA	NA	CASASSRTPSPYNEQFF	TGTGCTAGTGCTTCCTCCCGGACTCCTAGCCCCTACAATGAGCAGTTCTTC
TRBV5-1	TRBJ2-5	TRBD1	NA	CASSLGTGETQYF	TGCGCCAGCAGCTTGGGGACAGGAGAGACCCAGTACTTC
TRBV5-4	TRBJ2-7	NA	NA	CASSSGGGALNPEQYF	TGTGCCAGCAGCTCAGGTGGCGGGGCCCTTAACCCCGAGCAGTACTTC
TRBV10-3	TRBJ1-6	TRBD1	NA	CAISETIGQDLSSPLHF	TGTGCCATCAGTGAAACGATTGGACAGGACCTTAGTTCACCCCTCCACTTT
TRBV7-6	TRBJ2-3	NA	NA	CASSLQGSSTDTQYF	TGTGCCAGCAGCTTACAAGGGAGCAGCACAGATACGCAGTATTTT